This T cell receptor (beta chain) derives from a study of blood T cell repertoires in COVID-19. On the study more broadly: The study drew acute and convalescent COVID-19 samples from the United States, Italy and Spain.

Adults between about 18 and 89 years of age took part from under 25 US areas. Self-reported history from a screening survey and questionnaire set each donor's cohort. Original methodology: The authors estimated nucleated cell counts from reference gene primer amplification. Data came from immunoSEQ multiplex PCR; TCRdb stores just in-frame clones and leaves some out. V and J calls and clone size come straight from that table; D and trimming were deduced from the DNA. Among 300,000 to 500,000 clones listed, approximately 91% were seen once. Sequencing was done on a sample of PBMCs or T cells enriched from blood (not recorded which). The sequence was obtained from a woman aged 40 to 50 with acute COVID-19.

CDR3 nucleotide sequence: TGTGCCAGCAGCTTGGGCGCGGCGCAAGAGACCCAGTACTTC. Translating it yields CASSLGAAQETQYF. The chain joins TRBV5-4 to TRBJ2-5; no clear D. The CDR3 is made up of 14 amino acids. Germline V gene sequence: CDR1 SGHNT, CDR2 YYREEE (reference sequence). V lost 0 bases and J 2 bases, leaving 8 bases between the germline ends.